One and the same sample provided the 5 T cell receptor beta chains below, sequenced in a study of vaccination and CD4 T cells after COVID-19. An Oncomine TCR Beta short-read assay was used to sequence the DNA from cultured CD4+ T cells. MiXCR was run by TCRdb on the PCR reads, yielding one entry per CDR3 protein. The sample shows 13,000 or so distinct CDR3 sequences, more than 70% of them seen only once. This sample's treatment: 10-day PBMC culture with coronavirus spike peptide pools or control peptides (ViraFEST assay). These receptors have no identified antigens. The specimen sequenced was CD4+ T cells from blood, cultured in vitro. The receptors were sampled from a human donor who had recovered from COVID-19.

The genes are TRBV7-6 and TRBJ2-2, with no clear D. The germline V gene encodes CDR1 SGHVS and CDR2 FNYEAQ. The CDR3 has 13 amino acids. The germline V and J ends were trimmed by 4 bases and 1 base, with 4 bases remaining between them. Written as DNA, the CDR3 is TGTGCCAGCAGCTCCCGGAACACCGGGGAGCTGTTTTTT. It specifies CASSSRNTGELFF. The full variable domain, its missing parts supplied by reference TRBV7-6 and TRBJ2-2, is GAGVSQSPRYKVTKRGQDVALRCDPISGHVSLYWYRQALGQGPEFLTYFNYEAQQDKSGLPNDRFSAERPEGSISTLTIQRTEQRDSAMYRCASSSRNTGELFFGEGSRLTVL.

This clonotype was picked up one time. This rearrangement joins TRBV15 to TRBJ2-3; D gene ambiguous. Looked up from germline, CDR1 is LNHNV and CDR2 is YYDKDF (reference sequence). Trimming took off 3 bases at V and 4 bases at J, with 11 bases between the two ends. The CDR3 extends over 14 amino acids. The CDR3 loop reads CATSRVPRPDTQYF. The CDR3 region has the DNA TGTGCCACCAGCAGGGTTCCTAGACCAGATACGCAGTATTTT.

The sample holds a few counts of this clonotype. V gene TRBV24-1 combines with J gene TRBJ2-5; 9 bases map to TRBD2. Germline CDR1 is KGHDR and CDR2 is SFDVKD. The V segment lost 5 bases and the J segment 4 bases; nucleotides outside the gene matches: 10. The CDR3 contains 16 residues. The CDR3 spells CATSAGSGLALETQYF. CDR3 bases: TGTGCCACCAGTGCCGGGTCGGGACTAGCTTTAGAGACCCAGTACTTC.

The CDR3 DNA reads TGTGCCAGCAGCAATTTGGGGACAGAAACGAACACTGAAGCTTTCTTT. Translation gives CASSNLGTETNTEAFF. The chain joins TRBV21-1 to TRBJ1-1; the table's D call of TRBD1 was not tested on the DNA. TRBV21-1 is a listed pseudogene. This CDR3 contains 16 residues.

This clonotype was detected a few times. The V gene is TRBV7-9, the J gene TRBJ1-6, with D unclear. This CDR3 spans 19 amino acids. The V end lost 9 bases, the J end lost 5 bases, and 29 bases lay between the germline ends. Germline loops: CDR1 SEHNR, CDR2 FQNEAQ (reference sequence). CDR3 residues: CARIEWWELWVLNNSPLHF. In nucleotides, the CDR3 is TGTGCCAGGATCGAATGGTGGGAGTTGTGGGTCCTCAATAATTCACCCCTCCACTTT.